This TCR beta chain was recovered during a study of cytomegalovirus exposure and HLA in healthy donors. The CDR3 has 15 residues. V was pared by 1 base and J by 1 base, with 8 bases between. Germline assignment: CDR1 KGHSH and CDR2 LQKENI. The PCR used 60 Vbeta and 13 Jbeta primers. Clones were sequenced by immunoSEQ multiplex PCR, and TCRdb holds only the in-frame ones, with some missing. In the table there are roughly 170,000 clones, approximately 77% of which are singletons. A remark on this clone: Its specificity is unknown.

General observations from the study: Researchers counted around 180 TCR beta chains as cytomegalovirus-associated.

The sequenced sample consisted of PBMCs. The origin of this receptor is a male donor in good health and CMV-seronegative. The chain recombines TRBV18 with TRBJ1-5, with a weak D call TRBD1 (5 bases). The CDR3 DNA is TGTGCCAGCTCACCACGCAGGGAAAGCAATCAGCCCCAGCATTTT. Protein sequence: CASSPRRESNQPQHF. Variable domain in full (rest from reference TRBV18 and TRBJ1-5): NAGVMQNPRHLVRRRGQEARLRCSPMKGHSHVYWYRQLPEEGLKFMVYLQKENIIDESGMPKERFSAEFPKEGPSILRIQQVVRGDSAAYFCASSPRRESNQPQHFGDGTRLSIL.